The 15 T cell receptor beta chains below were found in one sample sequenced in a study of regulatory T cells in long-lasting Graves disease. Sequencing libraries for TCR beta were prepared with iRepertoire HTBI primers and Arm-PCR of CDR3 regions. TCRdb fed the multiplex PCR reads into MiXCR, producing one record per CDR3 protein. The data contain roughly 250,000 distinct CDR3 sequences, roughly 18% of them seen just once; the ten biggest clones take up about 15%. Time point here: newly diagnosed GD, antithyroid drugs for less than 3 months. Following extraction of RNA from PBMCs, that RNA was used to make the TCR library. The sample also formed part of further work on T cells in Graves' hyperthyroidism and ophthalmopathy.

This specimen was peripheral blood mononuclear cells (PBMCs), taken at new diagnosis, from a patient treated with antithyroid drugs. These TCRs come from a woman aged 25 to 39 with Graves disease.

This clonotype was observed many times. The chain joins TRBV20-1 to TRBJ2-5; 7 bases fit TRBD2. Germline CDR1 reads DFQATT; CDR2 reads SNEGSKA (reference sequence). This CDR3 region has 15 residues. V lost 5 bases to trimming and J lost 5 bases; unmatched junction nucleotides: 14. DNA of the CDR3: TGCAGTGCTCCACGACTAGCTCACCCGGTGGAGACCCAGTACTTC. Translation: CSAPRLAHPVETQYF.

In its sample, this clonotype was seen many times. V is TRBV5-1 and J is TRBJ1-4, with 8 nucleotides matching TRBD1. The CDR3 contains 16 residues. CDR1 and CDR2 from the germline V gene are SGHRS and YFSETQ. Germline trimming cut 2 bases from V and 4 bases from J; bases unmatched to any gene: 7. CDR3 region: CASSFRTGGGNEKLFF. The CDR3 DNA reads as TGCGCCAGCAGCTTCCGTACAGGGGGTGGTAATGAAAAACTGTTTTTT.

The table lists this clonotype with a few counts. Possible read error: a much larger clone is one base away. The chain combines TRBV18 with TRBJ1-5; D is undetermined. This CDR3 comprises 15 residues. CDR1 is KGHSH, CDR2 LQKENI, per germline. This CDR3 reads CASPPAAISNQPQHF. DNA for the CDR3: TGTGCCAGCCCACCGGCAGCGATTAGCAATCAGCCCCAGCATTTT.

This clonotype was recorded at least ten times. The chain is built from TRBV4-2 and TRBJ2-5; no definite D call. V lost 3 bases and J lost 3, with 8 bases in between. CDR1 LGHNA and CDR2 YNFKEQ come from the germline V gene. The CDR3 covers 13 residues. CDR3 residues: CASSHAGKETQYF. The CDR3 DNA reads as TGTGCCAGCAGCCATGCAGGAAAAGAGACCCAGTACTTC.

This rearrangement joins TRBV7-2 to TRBJ2-7; 7 bases fit TRBD2. From germline, CDR1 is SGHTA and CDR2 FQGNSA. The J segment lost 6 bases and the V segment lost 3 bases, leaving 5 bases of the junction unmatched. CDR3 length: 13 amino acids. In DNA form, the CDR3 reads TGTGCCAGCAGCTTCCTGACTAGCCCCGAGCAGTACTTC. Encoded protein: CASSFLTSPEQYF.

This clonotype was seen many times. Sequence at one end of the junction differs from germline and may be a read error. The CDR3 nucleotides are TGCGCCAGCAGCCCCGGGACAGGGAGACAGCCCCAGCATTTT. Amino acid sequence: CASSPGTGRQPQHF. The chain joins TRBV18 to TRBJ1-5, with 9 bases that match TRBD1. CDR1 KGHSH and CDR2 LQKENI come from the germline V gene. There are 14 residues in the CDR3.

With respect to this clonotype: This may stem from a read error, because a much larger clone lies one nucleotide away. The rearrangement links TRBV6-2 or TRBV6-3 to TRBJ2-3; tentatively, D is TRBD2 (6 bases). V lost 5 bases and J 3 bases, leaving 18 bases between the germline ends. Germline V gene data show CDR1 as MNHEY and CDR2 as SVGEGT. CDR3 length: 16 amino acids. The CDR3, as DNA: TGTGCCAGCAGTGACCCTAACGGGGGTGGGACAGATACGCAGTATTTT. This codes for CASSDPNGGGTDTQYF.

This clonotype has ten or more counts. The chain combines TRBV18 with TRBJ2-3; weak D call: TRBD1 (5 bases). The CDR3 consists of 13 residues. Trimming took off 5 bases at V and 6 bases at J, with 12 bases between the two ends. Germline loops: CDR1 KGHSH, CDR2 LQKENI. The CDR3 nucleotides read TGTGCCAGCTCAATACAGGTCGCGGATACGCAGTATTTT. As protein: CASSIQVADTQYF. The complete variable domain, with remaining parts taken from reference TRBV18 and TRBJ2-3, reads NAGVMQNPRHLVRRRGQEARLRCSPMKGHSHVYWYRQLPEEGLKFMVYLQKENIIDESGMPKERFSAEFPKEGPSILRIQQVVRGDSAAYFCASSIQVADTQYFGPGTRLTVL.

The gene calls are TRBV6-2 or TRBV6-3 and TRBJ2-1; perhaps D is TRBD1 or TRBD2 (5 bases each). The CDR3 is 15 amino acids. V was trimmed by 1 base and J by 5 bases, leaving 12 bases between them. Germline V gene sequence: CDR1 MNHEY, CDR2 SVGEGT. The CDR3 DNA sequence: TGTGCCAGCAGTTACTTCGCCGGGACGAACAATGAGCAGTTCTTC. It specifies CASSYFAGTNNEQFF.

This clonotype was seen ten or more times. CDR3 nucleotide sequence: TGTGCCAGCAGCTTACGGTTGGGGGGGGGGGCAGATACGCAGTATTTT. Its translation: CASSLRLGGGADTQYF. The chain combines TRBV7-8 with TRBJ2-3; 7 nucleotides agree with TRBD2. In germline, CDR1 is SGHVS, CDR2 FQNEAQ. The trim removed 2 bases at V and 4 bases at J, leaving 9 bases unmatched. There are 16 residues in the CDR3.

This clonotype was seen repeatedly, ten times or more. V and J are TRBV20-1 and TRBJ2-5, with unresolved D. This CDR3 has 11 residues. V was trimmed by 0 bases and J by 4 bases, leaving 3 bases between them. Germline-derived CDR1 and CDR2 are DFQATT and SNEGSKA (reference sequence). The CDR3 coding sequence is TGCAGTGCTAGAGAGATAGAGACCCAGTACTTC. This translates into CSAREIETQYF.

This clonotype was observed many times. V and J are TRBV7-6 and TRBJ2-5, with D tentatively TRBD1 or TRBD2 (6 bases each). V lost 5 bases, J lost 2 bases, and 21 bases lay in between. The CDR3 loop spans 17 amino acids. Germline V gene sequence: CDR1 SGHVS, CDR2 FNYEAQ. The CDR3 is CASSRVRRDTRQETQYF. The DNA for the CDR3 is TGTGCCAGCAGCCGAGTAAGGAGGGACACCCGTCAAGAGACCCAGTACTTC.

This clonotype was recorded at least ten times. J is TRBJ2-2 and V is TRBV10-3; TRBD2 is a possible D gene (6 bases). This CDR3 spans 13 amino acids. The V end lost 8 bases, the J end lost 5 bases, and 12 bases lay between the germline ends. Germline values: CDR1 ENHRY, CDR2 SYGVKD. This CDR3 reads CAIATEGTGELFF. In DNA form, the CDR3 reads TGTGCCATCGCGACGGAGGGAACCGGGGAGCTGTTTTTT.

This clonotype was picked up many times. The J gene is TRBJ1-2, the V gene TRBV4-1, with D unresolved. CDR1 is MGHRA and CDR2 is YSYEKL in the germline V gene. CDR3 length: 16 residues. Trimming pared 1 base from V and 8 bases from J, leaving 20 bases between. CDR3 in amino acids: CASSQAPIDSAKGYTF. In nucleotides, the CDR3 is TGCGCCAGCAGCCAAGCCCCGATCGACTCTGCTAAGGGCTACACCTTC.

This chain uses TRBV4-2 with TRBJ1-2, with D tentatively TRBD1 (5 bases). From germline, CDR1 is LGHNA and CDR2 YNFKEQ. The CDR3 totals 15 residues. V lost 4 bases and J 6 bases, leaving 18 bases between the germline ends. In DNA form, the CDR3 reads TGTGCCAGCAGCCCGACCGGGGCAAAGAAGGATGGCTACACCTTC. It encodes CASSPTGAKKDGYTF.